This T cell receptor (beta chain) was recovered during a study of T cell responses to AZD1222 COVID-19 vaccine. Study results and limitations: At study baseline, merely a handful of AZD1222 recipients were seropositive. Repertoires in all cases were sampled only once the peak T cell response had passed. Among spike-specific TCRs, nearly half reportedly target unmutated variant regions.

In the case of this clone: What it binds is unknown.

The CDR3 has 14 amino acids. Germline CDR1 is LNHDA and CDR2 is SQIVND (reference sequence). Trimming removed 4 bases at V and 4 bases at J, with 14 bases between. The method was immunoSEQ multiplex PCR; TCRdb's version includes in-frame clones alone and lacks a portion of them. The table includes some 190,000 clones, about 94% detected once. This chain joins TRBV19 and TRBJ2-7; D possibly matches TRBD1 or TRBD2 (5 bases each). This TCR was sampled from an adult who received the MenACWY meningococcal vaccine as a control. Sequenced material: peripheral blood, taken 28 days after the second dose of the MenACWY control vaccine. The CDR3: CASSNPGTAYEQYF. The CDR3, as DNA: TGTGCCAGTAGTAACCCCGGGACGGCGTACGAGCAGTACTTC.